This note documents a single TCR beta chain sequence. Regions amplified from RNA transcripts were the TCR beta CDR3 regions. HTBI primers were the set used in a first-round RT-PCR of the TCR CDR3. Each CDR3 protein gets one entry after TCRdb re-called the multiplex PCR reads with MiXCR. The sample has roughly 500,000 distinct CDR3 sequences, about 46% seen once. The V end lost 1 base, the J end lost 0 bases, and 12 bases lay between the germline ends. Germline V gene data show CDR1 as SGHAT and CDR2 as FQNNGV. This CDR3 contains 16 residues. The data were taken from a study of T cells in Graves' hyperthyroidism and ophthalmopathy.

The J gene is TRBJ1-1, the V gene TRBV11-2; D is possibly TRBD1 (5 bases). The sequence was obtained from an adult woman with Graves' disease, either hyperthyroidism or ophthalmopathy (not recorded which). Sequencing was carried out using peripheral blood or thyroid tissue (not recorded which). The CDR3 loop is CASSLAIGTMNTEAFF. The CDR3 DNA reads TGTGCCAGCAGCTTAGCTATTGGGACCATGAACACTGAAGCTTTCTTT. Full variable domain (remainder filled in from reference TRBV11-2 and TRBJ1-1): EAGVAQSPRYKIIEKRQSVAFWCNPISGHATLYWYQQILGQGPKLLIQFQNNGVVDDSQLPKDRFSAERLKGVDSTLKIQPAKLEDSAVYLCASSLAIGTMNTEAFFGQGTRLTVV.